This entry features one T cell receptor beta chain sequence. Produced via immunoSEQ multiplex PCR; TCRdb's table is partial and in-frame only. This table has approximately 390,000 clones, approximately 91% appearing once. This sample stems from a study of blood T cell repertoires in COVID-19. The CDR3 runs 15 residues. Unmatched junction bases numbered 4, after V lost 3 bases and J lost 2 bases. Germline V gene data show CDR1 as SNHLY and CDR2 as FYNNEI. Sequencing input: PBMCs or T cells enriched from blood (not recorded which). The chain uses TRBV2 and TRBJ1-1, with 9 bases aligning to TRBD1. The clonotype comes from a woman aged 40 to 49 with acute COVID-19. The CDR3 bases are TGTGCCAGCAGTGAGTCGGGACAGGGTAACACTGAAGCTTTCTTT. This encodes CASSESGQGNTEAFF.